This T cell receptor (beta chain) is from a study of cytomegalovirus exposure and HLA in healthy donors. CDR3 length equals 15 residues. Trimming removed 1 base from V and 3 bases from J; junction bases left unmatched: 4. CDR1 is SGHTA, CDR2 FQGNSA, per germline. Primers for the PCR totalled 60 Vbeta and 13 Jbeta. The assay was immunoSEQ multiplex PCR, and TCRdb's table has in-frame clones only and misses some. This table has 110,000 to 150,000 clones, approximately 80% appearing once. This clone was counted once. The V gene is TRBV7-2, the J gene TRBJ1-2; 8 nucleotides agree with TRBD1. Sequenced input: PBMCs. This TCR was recovered from a male donor in good health and CMV-seropositive. CDR3 amino acids: CASSLVTGGDYGYTF. The DNA of the CDR3 is TGTGCCAGCAGCTTAGTAACAGGGGGTGACTATGGCTACACCTTC.